The rows below give T cell receptor beta chains drawn from one sample of a study of cytomegalovirus exposure and HLA in healthy donors. Some clones are missing from TCRdb's copy, which holds only in-frame ones; the method was immunoSEQ multiplex PCR. The sample contains roughly 190,000 clones, roughly 79% of which appear only once. Sequencing input: PBMCs. These receptors all come from a woman in her 30s in good health and CMV-seropositive. CDR3s include the opening cysteine and the closing phenylalanine or tryptophan. D genes are given only for firm matches. Clone size is shown for a subset of rows, as once, few, many or a class of expanded clone.

size,V,D,J,DNA,CDR3
.,TRBV19,TRBD1,TRBJ2-6,TGTGCCAGTAGTTTCCGGACAGGGAGCTCTGGGGCCAACGTCCTGACTTTC,CASSFRTGSSGANVLTF
.,TRBV27,TRBD1,TRBJ2-2,TGTGCCAGCAGGTACCCCGGGACAGGCTCCGGGGAGCTGTTTTTT,CASRYPGTGSGELFF
.,TRBV29-1,TRBD2,TRBJ2-1,TGCAGCGGAAAAAGACTAGCGGGAGGACTAGAAGATGAGCAGTTCTTC,CSGKRLAGGLEDEQFF
.,TRBV28,.,TRBJ2-5,TGTGCCAGCAGTTTGGCGGGGGCTGAGACCCAGTACTTC,CASSLAGAETQYF
.,TRBV10-3,.,TRBJ1-2,TGTGCCATCACCAATGGTGGGGGAGGCTATGGCTACACCTTC,CAITNGGGGYGYTF
.,TRBV10-1,.,TRBJ2-3,TGCGCCAGCAGTCTAGTTGTCACAGATACGCAGTATTTT,CASSLVVTDTQYF
.,TRBV7-6,.,TRBJ2-7,TGTGCCAGCAGCTTAGTTTTAAACTACGAGCAGTACTTC,CASSLVLNYEQYF
.,TRBV5-6,TRBD1,TRBJ1-2,TGTGCCAGCAGCGGGGGACAGGGTCCCTTCTATGGCTACACCTTC,CASSGGQGPFYGYTF
.,TRBV27,.,TRBJ2-1,TGTGCCAGCAGTTTATCGATCGAGGGTTACAATGAGCAGTTCTTC,CASSLSIEGYNEQFF
.,TRBV2,.,TRBJ1-2,TGTGCCAGCAGTCGGGATAACTATGGCTACACCTTC,CASSRDNYGYTF
few,TRBV6-6,TRBD1,TRBJ1-3,TGTGCCAGCAGACGACAGGGAGAATCCTCTGGAAACACCATATATTTT,CASRRQGESSGNTIYF
.,TRBV7-7,TRBD1,TRBJ2-1,TGTGCCAGCAGCTTAGGACAGGGAGAATACAATGAGCAGTTCTTC,CASSLGQGEYNEQFF
few,TRBV6-6,.,TRBJ1-4,TGTGCCAGCAGTTTTTCGGGGACAACTAATGAAAAACTGTTTTTT,CASSFSGTTNEKLFF
once,TRBV7-2,.,TRBJ1-2,TGTGCCAGCAGCTTAGCCGGGGAAAGCTATGGCTACACCTTC,CASSLAGESYGYTF
.,TRBV7-9,.,TRBJ1-1,TGTGCCAGCAGCTTGGGGGGGCTTAGTTTCTTT,CASSLGGLSFF
.,TRBV6-1,.,TRBJ1-2,TGTGCCAGCAGTGGCCGTGGCGCGGCGGCCATATGGGGCGGCTACACCTTC,CASSGRGAAAIWGGYTF
.,TRBV27,TRBD1,TRBJ1-3,TGTGCCAGCAGTTCGCAGGGGGCGGCCGGAAACACCATATATTTT,CASSSQGAAGNTIYF
.,TRBV5-4,.,TRBJ2-5,TGTGCCAGCAGATCAACAGGGACCCAAGAGACCCAGTACTTC,CASRSTGTQETQYF
once,TRBV6-6,TRBD1,TRBJ1-2,TGTGCCAGCAGTTCGGAGGGGGCATTGAATGGCTACACCTTC,CASSSEGALNGYTF
.,TRBV2,.,TRBJ1-5,TGTGCCAGCAACGGGAATAGCAATCAGCCCCAGCATTTT,CASNGNSNQPQHF
.,TRBV2,TRBD1,TRBJ1-1,TGTGCCACAAAGCGGGAGGGGGCGGGTGAAGCTTTCTTT,CATKREGAGEAFF
.,TRBV5-4,TRBD2,TRBJ2-1,TGTGCCAGCAGCTTCAGTTTGGGACTAGCGGGCCCCTACAATGAGCAGTTCTTC,CASSFSLGLAGPYNEQFF
.,TRBV7-9,.,TRBJ2-3,TGTGCCAGCAGCTCCGGACAGTACACAGATACGCAGTATTTT,CASSSGQYTDTQYF
few,TRBV10-1,.,TRBJ2-7,TGCGCCAGCAGTGAGGCAGGGCTACCCTACGAGCAGTACTTC,CASSEAGLPYEQYF
.,TRBV5-4,.,TRBJ2-3,TGTGCCAGCAGCTTGTTCGGGGTAGCATCAGATACGCAGTATTTT,CASSLFGVASDTQYF
once,TRBV9,.,TRBJ1-5,TGTGCCAGCAGCGTAGAGGCCAGGAATCAGCCCCAGCATTTT,CASSVEARNQPQHF
few,TRBV5-5,TRBD1,TRBJ2-3,TGTGCCAGCAGCTTCTCAGGACAGGGGGTGGAAGATACGCAGTATTTT,CASSFSGQGVEDTQYF
.,TRBV18,TRBD1,TRBJ1-5,TGTGCCAGCTCTGTGGGACAGGGGCAGGGTCAGCCCCAGCATTTT,CASSVGQGQGQPQHF
.,TRBV30,TRBD1,TRBJ1-6,TGTGCCTGGAGAGGGAGACCACGGGACAGGGTACATTCACCCCTCCACTTT,CAWRGRPRDRVHSPLHF
.,TRBV7-8,TRBD1,TRBJ2-5,TGTGCCAGCAGCTCGGGACAGCTCTGGGAGACCCAGTACTTC,CASSSGQLWETQYF
.,TRBV19,TRBD1,TRBJ1-1,TGTGCCAGTAGTCTCCTTGCGACAGGGTCCACTGAAGCTTTCTTT,CASSLLATGSTEAFF
.,TRBV5-1,.,TRBJ2-1,TGCGCCAGCAGCCAAGACTCATACTCCTACAATGAGCAGTTCTTC,CASSQDSYSYNEQFF
.,TRBV7-9,TRBD1,TRBJ1-2,TGTGCCAGCAGCGCCTCCGGGACAGGGGGCATTGATGGCTACACCTTC,CASSASGTGGIDGYTF
.,TRBV27,TRBD1,TRBJ1-5,TGTGCCAGCAGTACTATACCGACAGGGGGCCGTCAGCCCCAGCATTTT,CASSTIPTGGRQPQHF
.,TRBV5-1,TRBD1,TRBJ2-5,TGCGCCAGCAGCATGGGACAGGGGGGAGGCGAGACCCAGTACTTC,CASSMGQGGGETQYF
once,TRBV9,TRBD2,TRBJ2-5,TGTGCCAGCAGCGCAGGGACTAGTCAAGAGACCCAGTACTTC,CASSAGTSQETQYF
.,TRBV7-9,TRBD1,TRBJ1-1,TGTGCCAGCACCGAGACAGGGGGAAAGAACACTGAAGCTTTCTTT,CASTETGGKNTEAFF
.,TRBV15,.,TRBJ1-2,TGTGCCACCAGCTACGAACCCCAGGAAGCTGGCTACACCTTC,CATSYEPQEAGYTF
.,TRBV6-5,TRBD1,TRBJ1-2,TGTGCCAGCAGCCGCGGGACAGCCTATGGCTACACCTTC,CASSRGTAYGYTF
.,TRBV27,.,TRBJ2-3,TGTGCCAGCAGTTTAGGAGTCGGGGAAGGGACTAGCACAGATACGCAGTATTTT,CASSLGVGEGTSTDTQYF
.,TRBV7-9,TRBD1,TRBJ1-2,TGTTCCAGCAGCCCGACAGGGGCGAACTATGGCTACACCTTC,CSSSPTGANYGYTF
.,TRBV9,.,TRBJ2-7,TGTGCCAGCAGCGTAACGGGGGCCTACGAGCAGTACTTC,CASSVTGAYEQYF
.,TRBV7-2,TRBD1,TRBJ2-1,TGTGCCAGCAGCCGGGACAGGGGTGCGTACAATGAGCAGTTCTTC,CASSRDRGAYNEQFF
.,TRBV30,.,TRBJ1-1,TGTGCCTGGAGTGAGAGGGTTTATAACACTGAAGCTTTCTTT,CAWSERVYNTEAFF
.,TRBV5-6,TRBD1,TRBJ1-3,TGTGCCAGCAGCTCCACAGGGGTTGGAAACACCATATATTTT,CASSSTGVGNTIYF
.,TRBV29-1,.,TRBJ2-5,TGCAGCGTTGACTGGGGGCGGATGGAGACCCAGTACTTC,CSVDWGRMETQYF
few,TRBV7-2,.,TRBJ2-5,TGTGCCAGCAGCTTTAACCGGGGCCAAGAGACCCAGTACTTC,CASSFNRGQETQYF
.,TRBV2,.,TRBJ2-6,TGTGCCAGCTTTACTGGGGCCAACGTCCTGACTTTC,CASFTGANVLTF
.,TRBV2,.,TRBJ1-5,TGTGCCAGCAGTGAATGGGGCCGCAATCAGCCCCAGCATTTT,CASSEWGRNQPQHF
.,TRBV5-1,TRBD2,TRBJ2-1,TGCGCCAGCAGCTTGGCCGCTGTAGCGGGAGGTTTCAATGAGCAGTTCTTC,CASSLAAVAGGFNEQFF